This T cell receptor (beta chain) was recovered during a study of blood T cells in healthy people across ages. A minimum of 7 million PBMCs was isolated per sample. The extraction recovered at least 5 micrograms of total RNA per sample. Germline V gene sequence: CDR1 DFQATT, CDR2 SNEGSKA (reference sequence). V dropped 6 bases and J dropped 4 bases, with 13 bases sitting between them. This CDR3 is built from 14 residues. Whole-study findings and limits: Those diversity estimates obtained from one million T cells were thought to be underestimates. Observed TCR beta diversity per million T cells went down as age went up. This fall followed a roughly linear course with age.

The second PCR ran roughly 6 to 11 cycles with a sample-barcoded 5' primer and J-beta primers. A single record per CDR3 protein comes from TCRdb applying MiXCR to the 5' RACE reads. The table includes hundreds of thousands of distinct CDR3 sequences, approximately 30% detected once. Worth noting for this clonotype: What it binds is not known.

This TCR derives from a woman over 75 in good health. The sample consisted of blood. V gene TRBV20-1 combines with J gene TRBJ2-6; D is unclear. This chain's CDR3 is CSARPDSGANVLTF. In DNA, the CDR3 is TGCAGTGCGCGCCCGGATTCCGGGGCCAACGTCCTGACTTTC.